Listed below are T cell receptor beta chains from one sample, sequenced in a study of blood T cells in healthy people across ages. TCRdb passed the 5' RACE reads through MiXCR, listing each CDR3 protein once. In the table there are some 1 million distinct CDR3 sequences, over 35% of which are singletons. Sequencing used blood. These receptor sequences come from a woman aged 55-70 years in good health. CDR3s leave out the opening cysteine and the closing phenylalanine or tryptophan. Clone sizes are given selectively: once, few, many, or a class where the clone is expanded.

V,size,J,CDR3
TRBV2,.,TRBJ2-1,ASPGLPYNEQF
TRBV5-1,many,TRBJ2-5,ASSSGPNQETQY
TRBV7-3,few,TRBJ1-1,ASSLTGGPNTEAF
TRBV27,.,TRBJ2-1,ASSLAETYNEQF
TRBV6-6,few,TRBJ2-3,ASSYSAQGVSRDTQY
TRBV18,.,TRBJ2-5,ASSPVDRTSGRPYGQY
TRBV29-1,.,TRBJ2-3,SVVTRLTDTQY
TRBV5-1,few,TRBJ2-1,ASSLGGSGRANEQF
TRBV7-9,.,TRBJ2-1,ASSYTGNNNEQF
TRBV6-6,few,TRBJ2-7,ASSYPPQGNYEQY
TRBV20-1,.,TRBJ1-1,SARVERGNNEAF
TRBV11-3,.,TRBJ2-1,ASSFRGGTYNEQF
TRBV27,few,TRBJ2-4,ASSTGRIAKNIQY
TRBV5-1,.,TRBJ2-4,ASSQGEGLNIQY
TRBV27,few,TRBJ2-7,ASSVMTSGGSYEQY
TRBV3-1,few,TRBJ1-6,ASSPAGQGRSPLH
TRBV2,.,.,ASSETGLAGGEQY
TRBV6-2/TRBV6-3,.,TRBJ2-7,ASSDWRTGQLDYEQY
TRBV29-1,.,TRBJ1-4,SVVSTENEKLF
TRBV27,few,TRBJ2-5,ASSSPSSGRVETQY
TRBV11-2,many,TRBJ2-3,ASSYPASTDTQY
TRBV28,.,TRBJ1-1,VSSVTGTANTEAF
TRBV6-5,.,TRBJ2-1,ASSYSGLAGGSSYNEQF
TRBV3-1,.,TRBJ2-3,ASSQGGKLAGGPRSDTQY
TRBV20-1,.,TRBJ1-2,SLPRGDGGYT
TRBV7-2,.,TRBJ2-1,ASSLGSGLFNEQF